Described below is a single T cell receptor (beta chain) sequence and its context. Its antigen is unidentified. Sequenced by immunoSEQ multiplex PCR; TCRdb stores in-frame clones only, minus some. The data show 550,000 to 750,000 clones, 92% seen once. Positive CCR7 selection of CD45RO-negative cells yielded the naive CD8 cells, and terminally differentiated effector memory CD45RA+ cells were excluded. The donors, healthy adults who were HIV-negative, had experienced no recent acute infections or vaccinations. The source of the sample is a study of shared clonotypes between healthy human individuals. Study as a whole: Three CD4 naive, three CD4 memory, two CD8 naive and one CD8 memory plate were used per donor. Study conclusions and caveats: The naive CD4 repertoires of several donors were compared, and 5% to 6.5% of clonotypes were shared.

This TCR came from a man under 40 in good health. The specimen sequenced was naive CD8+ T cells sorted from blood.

CDR3 DNA: TGTGCCACCAGCACCACGGGCACAGATACGCAGTATTTT. Translation: CATSTTGTDTQYF. The V call is TRBV15, the J call TRBJ2-3; D is uncertain. The CDR3 sequence is 13 residues long. Trimming removed 4 bases at V and 1 base at J, with 6 bases between. The germline V gene encodes CDR1 LNHNV and CDR2 YYDKDF (reference sequence).